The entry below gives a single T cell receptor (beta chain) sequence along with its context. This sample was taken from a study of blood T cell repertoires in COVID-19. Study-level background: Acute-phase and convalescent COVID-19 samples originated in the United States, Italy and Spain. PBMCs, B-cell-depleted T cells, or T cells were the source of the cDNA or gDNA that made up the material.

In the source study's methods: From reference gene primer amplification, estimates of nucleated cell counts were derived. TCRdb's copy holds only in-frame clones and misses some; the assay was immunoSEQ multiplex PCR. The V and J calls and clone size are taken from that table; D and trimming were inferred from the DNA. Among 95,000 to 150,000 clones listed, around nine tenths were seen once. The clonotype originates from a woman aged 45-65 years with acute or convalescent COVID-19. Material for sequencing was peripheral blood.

CDR3 in amino acids: CASNARNTEAFF. CDR3 sequence (DNA): TGTGCCAGCAACGCGAGGAACACTGAAGCTTTCTTT. This rearrangement joins TRBV12-3 or TRBV12-4 to TRBJ1-1; D gene uncertain. The V gene lost 7 bases and the J gene lost 1 base, with 7 bases spanning the gap. The CDR3 length is 12 residues.